Sequencing of this TCR beta chain was carried out in a study of blood T cell repertoires in COVID-19. The ends were cut back, 3 bases at V and 0 bases at J, with 7 bases in the middle. CDR1 is LNHDA, CDR2 SQIVND, per germline (reference sequence). CDR3 length: 14 amino acids. Participant-reported clinical history was the basis for cohort assignment. Note on this clone: The sample carries other DNA sequences with the same CDR3.

Under the authors' procedure: Amplification from reference gene primers served as the basis for estimated nucleated cell counts. Data came from immunoSEQ multiplex PCR; TCRdb stores just in-frame clones and leaves some out. The V and J calls and clone size come from that table; D and trimming were worked out from the DNA. The repertoire holds over 200,000 clones, with over 80% as singletons. This chain joins TRBV19 and TRBJ2-3; possible D gene TRBD2, 6 bases. The sequenced sample was PBMCs or T cells enriched from blood (not recorded which). The TCR originated in a woman aged 40 to 50 who had recovered from COVID-19. Written as DNA, the CDR3 is TGTGCCAGTAGTATCGGGGGAAGCACAGATACGCAGTATTTT. This gives the protein CASSIGGSTDTQYF.